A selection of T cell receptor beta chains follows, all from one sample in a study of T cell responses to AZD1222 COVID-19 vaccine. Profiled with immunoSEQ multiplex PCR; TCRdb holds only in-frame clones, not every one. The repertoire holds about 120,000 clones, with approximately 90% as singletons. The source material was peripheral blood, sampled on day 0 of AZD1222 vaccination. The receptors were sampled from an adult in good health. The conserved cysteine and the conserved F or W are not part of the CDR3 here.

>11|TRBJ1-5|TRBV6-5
ASRGTGYQPQH
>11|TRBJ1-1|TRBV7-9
ASSLGMNTEAF
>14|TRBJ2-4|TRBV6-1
ASSEEPIGVKNIQY
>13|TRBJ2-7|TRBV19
ASSTGGTNSYEQY
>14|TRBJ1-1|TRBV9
ASNNPSGGRGTEAF
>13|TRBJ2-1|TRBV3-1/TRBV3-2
ASSQELVGGHEQF
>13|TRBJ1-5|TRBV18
ASSREGQRYQPQH
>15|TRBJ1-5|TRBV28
ASRDRGRGQSSQPQH
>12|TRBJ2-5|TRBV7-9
ASRGPRGGETQY
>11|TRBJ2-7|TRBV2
ASSFATGGEQY
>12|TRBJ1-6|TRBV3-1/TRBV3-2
ASSLDGGASPLH
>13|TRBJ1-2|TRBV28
ASTFSGSTRRGYT
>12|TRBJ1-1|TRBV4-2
ASSLGGGNTEAF
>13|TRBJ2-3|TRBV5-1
ASSLEGSYTDTQY
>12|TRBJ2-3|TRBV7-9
ASSGIGGTDTQY
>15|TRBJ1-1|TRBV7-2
ASSQDTIGGPNTEAF
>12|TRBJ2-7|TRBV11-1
ASSPGDRGHEQY
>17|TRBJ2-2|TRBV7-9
ASSLPPPLAGGNTGELF
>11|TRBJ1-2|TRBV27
ASRPTGAGGYT
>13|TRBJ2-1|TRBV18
ASSPAGGALNEQF
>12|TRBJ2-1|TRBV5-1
ASSLAGVGNEQF
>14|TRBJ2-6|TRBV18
ASSPQGAHGANVLT
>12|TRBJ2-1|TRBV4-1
ASSQDRPEGEQF
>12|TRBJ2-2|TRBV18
ASSLGQNTGELF
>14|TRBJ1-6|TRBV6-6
ASSPGTVPSGSPLH
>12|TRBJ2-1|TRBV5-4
ASSQGLGENEQF
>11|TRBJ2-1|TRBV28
ASSSASYNEQF
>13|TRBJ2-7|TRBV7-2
ASSLRISGPYEQY
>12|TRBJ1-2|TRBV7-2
ASSPIGRNYGYT
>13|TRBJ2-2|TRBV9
ASSNRGSGAGELF
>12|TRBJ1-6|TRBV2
ASSGGSYNSPLH
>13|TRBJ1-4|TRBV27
ASRGTGMQNEKLF
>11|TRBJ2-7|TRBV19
ASSIGGLSRQD
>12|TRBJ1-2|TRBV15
ATSRGNPRNGYT
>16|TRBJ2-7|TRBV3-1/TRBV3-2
ASSQGTSGTTISYEQY
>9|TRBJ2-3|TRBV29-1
SVDRADTQY
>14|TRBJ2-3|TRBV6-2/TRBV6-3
ASSSITGGSTDTQY
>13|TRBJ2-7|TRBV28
ASSSAGTSSYEQY
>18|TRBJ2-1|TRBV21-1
ASIFTPRGVGLAGVGEQF
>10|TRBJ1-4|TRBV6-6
ALGTDDEKLF
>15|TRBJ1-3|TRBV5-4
ASSVDRDRSPGNTIY
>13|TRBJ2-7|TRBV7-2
ASSSRQEKRYEQY
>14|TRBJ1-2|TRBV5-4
ASSMGSGTLNYGYT
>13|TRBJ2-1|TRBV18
ASSPLAASYNEQF
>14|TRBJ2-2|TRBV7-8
ASSPQGREIPGELF
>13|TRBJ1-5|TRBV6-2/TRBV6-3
ASSYRGTSNQPQH
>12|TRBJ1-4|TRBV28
ASSPGQGLGELF
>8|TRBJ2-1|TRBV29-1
SAEGVGQF
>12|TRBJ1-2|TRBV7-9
ASSETTGGSGYT
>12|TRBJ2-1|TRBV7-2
ASSSLGTYNEQF
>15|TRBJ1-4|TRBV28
ASSGTHQGWVLEKLF
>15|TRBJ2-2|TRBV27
ASSSPASGANTGELF
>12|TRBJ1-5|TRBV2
ASSRDGGNQPQH
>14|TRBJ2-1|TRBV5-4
ASSPPGAGGKSEQF
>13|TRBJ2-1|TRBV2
ASGIGTSGNDEQF
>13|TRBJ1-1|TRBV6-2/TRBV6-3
ASSYRTGMNTEAF
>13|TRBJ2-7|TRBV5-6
ASSSSSGSRNEQY
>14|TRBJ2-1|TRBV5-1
ASSEGLAEGYNEQF
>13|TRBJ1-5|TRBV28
ASRGQGVGNQPQH
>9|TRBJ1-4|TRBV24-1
ATSQGEKLF